Sequencing of this T cell receptor beta chain was carried out in a study of beta chain features in type 1 diabetes. On the study more broadly: All samples together contributed more than 90,000,000 sorted cells for examination. Study observations and caveats: Highly expressing activated T cells could be over-counted with a cDNA template. It was among patients, rather than healthy donors, that naive, central memory and Treg TCRB repertoires appeared more similar.

This CDR3 has 15 amino acids. CDR1 and CDR2 from the germline V gene are SSHAT and FNYEAQ (reference sequence). V shed 5 bases, J shed 7 bases, and the junction held 4 bases outside the gene matches. Sequenced material consisted of expressed TCRB transcripts (all of the isolated RNA was reverse transcribed). Here immunoSEQ multiplex PCR was the method, and the copy in TCRdb shows in-frame clones only, minus some. The table records about 360,000 clones, roughly 12% of them present only once. About 120 mL of blood, on average, came from one heparinised draw per donor. This clone showed up just a few times. Antigen: not known.

The clonotype originates from a man younger than 35 in good health. The chain employs TRBV7-7 and TRBJ2-1; 14 bases agree with TRBD2. The sample taken for sequencing was naive CD4+ T cells from blood. The CDR3 region has the DNA TGTGCCAGCAGCCAGGGGACTAGCGGGGGTAATGAGCAGTTCTTC. Protein: CASSQGTSGGNEQFF.